In this sample, the clone carrying this TCR beta chain turned up once. Germline V gene sequence: CDR1 MRHNA, CDR2 SNTAGT. Trimming took off 6 bases at V and 4 bases at J, with 15 bases between the two ends. This CDR3 has 14 amino acids. This sample is drawn from a study of shared clonotypes between healthy human individuals. Background on the study: Each donor had three CD4 naive, three CD4 memory, two CD8 naive and one CD8 memory plate.

When replicate PCRs were run on sorted subsets, they used 150 to 200 ng DNA, approximately 33,000 T cell genomes. Method: immunoSEQ multiplex PCR; TCRdb's copy keeps in-frame clones and lacks some. The sample yields about 2.1 million clones, approximately 94% seen once. The naive CD8 population came from CD45RO-negative cells selected for CCR7, without terminally differentiated effector memory CD45RA+ cells. The sequence was obtained from a man aged 18 to 29 in good health. Some clones in this sample may be carry-over from other donors' samples. The rearrangement uses TRBV6-4 and TRBJ1-2; D is perhaps TRBD1 (5 bases). Sequencing input: naive CD8+ T cells from PBMCs. CDR3 sequence reads: CASSPSQGSYGYTF. The CDR3 DNA follows: TGTGCCAGCAGCCCCTCCCAGGGATCCTATGGCTACACCTTC.